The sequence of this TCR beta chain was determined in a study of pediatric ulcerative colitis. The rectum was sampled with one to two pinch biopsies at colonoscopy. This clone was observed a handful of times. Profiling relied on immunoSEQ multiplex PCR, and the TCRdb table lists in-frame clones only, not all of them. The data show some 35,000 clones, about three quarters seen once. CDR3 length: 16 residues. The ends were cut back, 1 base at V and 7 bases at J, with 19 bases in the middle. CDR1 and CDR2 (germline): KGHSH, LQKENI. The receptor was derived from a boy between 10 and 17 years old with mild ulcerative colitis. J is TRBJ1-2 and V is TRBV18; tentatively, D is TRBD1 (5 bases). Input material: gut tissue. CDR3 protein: CASSPRVRDLVRGYTF. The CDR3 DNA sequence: TGTGCCAGCTCACCACGGGTCAGGGACTTGGTTCGTGGCTACACCTTC.